This TCR beta chain was retrieved from a study of response to subunit inactivated influenza vaccine. This clonotype has just a few counts. Antigen: not known. Study results and limitations: Only a handful of new T cells, the authors suggested, are recruited with each seasonal influenza vaccination.

TCRdb reprocessed the RT-PCR reads with MiXCR, giving one entry per CDR3 protein. The table has 500,000 to 600,000 distinct CDR3 sequences, roughly 13% seen once. Germline V lookup: CDR1 MGHRA, CDR2 YSYEKL. This CDR3 spans 16 amino acids. Trimming shortened V by 2 bases and J by 3 bases, and 16 bases separated the two germline ends. This clonotype was sampled from a man aged 50 to 60 who received an inactivated influenza vaccine. V and J are TRBV4-1 and TRBJ1-2; D is undetermined. The material was PBMCs from blood, obtained about 40 days after vaccination. CDR3 sequence (DNA): TGCGCCAGCAGCCAAAATTCTATCATCGGTGACTATGGCTACACCTTC. Translated, it gives CASSQNSIIGDYGYTF.